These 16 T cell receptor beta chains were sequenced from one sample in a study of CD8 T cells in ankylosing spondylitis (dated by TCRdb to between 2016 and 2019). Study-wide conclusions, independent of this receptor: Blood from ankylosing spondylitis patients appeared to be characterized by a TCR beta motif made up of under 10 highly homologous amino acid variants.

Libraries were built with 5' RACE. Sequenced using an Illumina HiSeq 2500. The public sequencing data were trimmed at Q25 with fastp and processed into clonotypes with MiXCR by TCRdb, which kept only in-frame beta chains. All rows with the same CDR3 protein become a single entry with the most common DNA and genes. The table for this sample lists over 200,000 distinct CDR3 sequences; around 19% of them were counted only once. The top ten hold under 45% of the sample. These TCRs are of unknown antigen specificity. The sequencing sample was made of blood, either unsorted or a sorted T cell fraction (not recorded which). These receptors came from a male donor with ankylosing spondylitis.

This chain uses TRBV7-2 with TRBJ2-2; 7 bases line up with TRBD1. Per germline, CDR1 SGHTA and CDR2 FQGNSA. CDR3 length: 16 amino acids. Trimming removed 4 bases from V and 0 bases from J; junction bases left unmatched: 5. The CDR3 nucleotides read TGTGCCAGCAGCTCGCCCGGGACAGCGAACACCGGGGAGCTGTTTTTT. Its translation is CASSSPGTANTGELFF. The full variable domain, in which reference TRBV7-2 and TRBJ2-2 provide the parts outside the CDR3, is GAGVSQSPSNKVTEKGKDVELRCDPISGHTALYWYRQSLGQGLEFLIYFQGNSAPDKSGLPSDRFSAERTGGSVSTLTIQRTQQEDSAVYLCASSSPGTANTGELFFGEGSRLTVL.

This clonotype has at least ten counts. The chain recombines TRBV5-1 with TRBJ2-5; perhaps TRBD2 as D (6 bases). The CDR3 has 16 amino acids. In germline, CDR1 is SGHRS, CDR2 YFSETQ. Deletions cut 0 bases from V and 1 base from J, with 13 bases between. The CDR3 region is CASSLDGGAFQETQYF. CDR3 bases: TGCGCCAGCAGCTTGGATGGCGGGGCCTTCCAAGAGACCCAGTACTTC.

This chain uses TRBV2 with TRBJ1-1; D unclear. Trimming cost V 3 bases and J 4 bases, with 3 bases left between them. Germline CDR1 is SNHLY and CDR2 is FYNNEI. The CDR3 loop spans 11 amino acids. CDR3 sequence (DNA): TGTGCCAGCAGTGATATCACTGAAGCTTTCTTT. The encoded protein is CASSDITEAFF. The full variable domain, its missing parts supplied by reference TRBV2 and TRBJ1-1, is EPEVTQTPSHQVTQMGQEVILRCVPISNHLYFYWYRQILGQKVEFLVSFYNNEISEKSEIFDDQFSVERPDGSNFTLKIRSTKLEDSAMYFCASSDITEAFFGQGTRLTVV.

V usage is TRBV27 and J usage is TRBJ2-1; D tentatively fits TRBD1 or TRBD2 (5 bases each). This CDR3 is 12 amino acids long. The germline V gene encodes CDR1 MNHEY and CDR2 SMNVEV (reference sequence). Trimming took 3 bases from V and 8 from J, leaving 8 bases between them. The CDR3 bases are TGTGCCAGCAGTTTCGGGGCCGATGAGCAGTTCTTC. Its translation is CASSFGADEQFF.

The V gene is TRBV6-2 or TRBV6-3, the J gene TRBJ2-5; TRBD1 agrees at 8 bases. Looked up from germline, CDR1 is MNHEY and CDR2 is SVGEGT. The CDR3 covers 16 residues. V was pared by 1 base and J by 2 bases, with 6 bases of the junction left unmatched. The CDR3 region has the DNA TGTGCCAGCAGTTACTTGGACAGGGTCTCTCAAGAGACCCAGTACTTC. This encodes CASSYLDRVSQETQYF.

The CDR3 spells CASSQDRPMGLNTEAFF. CDR3 in DNA: TGCGCCAGCAGCCAAGATCGACCGATGGGATTGAACACTGAAGCTTTCTTT. The chain is built from TRBV4-1 and TRBJ1-1; D gene ambiguous. The V gene lost 0 bases and the J gene lost 0 bases, with 14 bases spanning the gap. Per the germline V gene, CDR1 is MGHRA and CDR2 is YSYEKL. This CDR3 region has 17 residues.

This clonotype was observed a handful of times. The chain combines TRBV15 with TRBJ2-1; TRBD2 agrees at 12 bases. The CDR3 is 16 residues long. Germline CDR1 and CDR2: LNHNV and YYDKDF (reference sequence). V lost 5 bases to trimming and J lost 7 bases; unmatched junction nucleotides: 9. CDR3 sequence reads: CATSFRLAGVSNEQFF. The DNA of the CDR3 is TGTGCCACCAGCTTCCGACTAGCGGGAGTTTCGAATGAGCAGTTCTTC.

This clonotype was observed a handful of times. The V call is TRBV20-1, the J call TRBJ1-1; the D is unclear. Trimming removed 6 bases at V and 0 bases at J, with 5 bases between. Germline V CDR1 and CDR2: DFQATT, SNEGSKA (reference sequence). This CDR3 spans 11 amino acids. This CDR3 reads CSAPVNTEAFF. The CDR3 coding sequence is TGCAGTGCCCCTGTGAACACTGAAGCTTTCTTT.

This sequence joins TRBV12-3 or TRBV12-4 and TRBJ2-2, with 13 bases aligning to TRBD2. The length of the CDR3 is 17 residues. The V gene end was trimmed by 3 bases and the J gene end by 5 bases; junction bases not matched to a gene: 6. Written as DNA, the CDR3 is TGTGCCAGCAGTTTCGGACTAGCGGGAGTGGAGACCGGGGAGCTGTTTTTT. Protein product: CASSFGLAGVETGELFF.

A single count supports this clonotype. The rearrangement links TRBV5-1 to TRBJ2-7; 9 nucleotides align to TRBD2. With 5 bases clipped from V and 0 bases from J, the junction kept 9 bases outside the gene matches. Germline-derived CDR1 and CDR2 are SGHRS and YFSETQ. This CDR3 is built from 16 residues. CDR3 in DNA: TGCGCCAGCAGTCTCTATAGCGGGAGAAGCTCCTACGAGCAGTACTTC. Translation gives CASSLYSGRSSYEQYF.

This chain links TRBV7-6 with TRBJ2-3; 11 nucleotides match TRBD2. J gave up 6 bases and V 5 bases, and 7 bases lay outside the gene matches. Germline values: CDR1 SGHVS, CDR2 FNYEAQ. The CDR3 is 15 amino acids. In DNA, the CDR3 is TGTGCCAGCAGCAAGACTAGCGGGGCAGGTGATACGCAGTATTTT. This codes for CASSKTSGAGDTQYF.

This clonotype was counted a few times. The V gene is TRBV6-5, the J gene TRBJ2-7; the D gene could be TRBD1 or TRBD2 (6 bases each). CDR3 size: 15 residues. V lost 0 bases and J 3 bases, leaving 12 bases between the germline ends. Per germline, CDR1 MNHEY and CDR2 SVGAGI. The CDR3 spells CASSYSGGGGYEQYF. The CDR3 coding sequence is TGTGCCAGCAGTTACTCTGGAGGGGGTGGCTACGAGCAGTACTTC.

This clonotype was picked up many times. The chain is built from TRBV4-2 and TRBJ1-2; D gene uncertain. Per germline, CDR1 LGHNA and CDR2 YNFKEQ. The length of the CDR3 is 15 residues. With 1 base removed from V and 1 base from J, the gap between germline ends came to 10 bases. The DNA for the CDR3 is TGTGCCAGCAGCCAAGGCGATGGGGTTAACTATGGCTACACCTTC. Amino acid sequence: CASSQGDGVNYGYTF.

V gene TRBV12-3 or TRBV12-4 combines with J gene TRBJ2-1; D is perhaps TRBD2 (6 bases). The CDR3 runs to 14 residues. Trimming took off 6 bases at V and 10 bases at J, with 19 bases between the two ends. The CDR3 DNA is TGTGCCAGCAGGCCGGGACTCCACCTTAGGGAGCAGTTCTTC. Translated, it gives CASRPGLHLREQFF.

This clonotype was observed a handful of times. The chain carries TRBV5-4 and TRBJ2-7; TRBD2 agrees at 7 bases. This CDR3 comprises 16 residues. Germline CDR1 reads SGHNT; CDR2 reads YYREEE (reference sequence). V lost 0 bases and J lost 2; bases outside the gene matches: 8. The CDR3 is CASSLAGAGPTYEQYF. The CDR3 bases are TGTGCCAGCAGCTTGGCCGGAGCGGGACCAACCTACGAGCAGTACTTC. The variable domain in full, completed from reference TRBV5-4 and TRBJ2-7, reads ETGVTQSPTHLIKTRGQQVTLRCSSQSGHNTVSWYQQALGQGPQFIFQYYREEENGRGNFPPRFSGLQFPNYSSELNVNALELDDSALYLCASSLAGAGPTYEQYFGPGTRLTVT.

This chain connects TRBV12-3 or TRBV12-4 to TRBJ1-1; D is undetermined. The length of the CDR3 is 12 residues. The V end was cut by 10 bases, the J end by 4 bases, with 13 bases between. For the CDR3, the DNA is TGTGCCATCTGGTTCGTAGGCACTGAAGCTTTCTTT. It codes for CAIWFVGTEAFF.